This T cell receptor (beta chain) was documented in a study of shared clonotypes between healthy human individuals. Study-level findings and limits: Estimated richness values were generally larger in naive subsets than in memory subsets. The sole specimen, blood, was sampled, and tissue repertoires likely differ.

Clones were read by immunoSEQ multiplex PCR, and TCRdb kept only the in-frame ones, dropping some. The data show over a million clones, roughly 74% seen once. As for this clone: Its target is unknown.

This CDR3 is built from 15 residues. Germline CDR1 reads MDHEN; CDR2 reads SYDVKM. Trimming removed 6 bases at V and 6 bases at J, with 17 bases between. The receptor was derived from a man younger than 35 in good health. Some clones in this sample may be carry-over from other donors' samples. Sample: memory CD4+ T cells from PBMCs. Subset noted: CD45RA-negative fraction. This chain connects TRBV28 to TRBJ2-2; tentative D call: TRBD1 (5 bases). The CDR3 DNA is TGTGCCAGCAGCACGTCAGGGATAGGCCCCGGGGAGCTGTTTTTT. Translated: CASSTSGIGPGELFF. Variable domain in full (rest from reference TRBV28 and TRBJ2-2): DVKVTQSSRYLVKRTGEKVFLECVQDMDHENMFWYRQDPGLGLRLIYFSYDVKMKEKGDIPEGYSVSREKKERFSLILESASTNQTSMYLCASSTSGIGPGELFFGEGSRLTVL.